This T cell receptor (beta chain) was obtained from a study of T-cell reconstitution after alpha-beta-depleted transplantation in children. Researchers prepared the TCRbeta library using unique molecular identifiers, the study reports. TCRdb fed the PCR reads into MiXCR, producing one record per CDR3 protein. The sample holds 350,000 to 400,000 distinct CDR3 sequences, just over 20% seen once. This clonotype showed up many times. Germline trimming cut 0 bases from V and 4 bases from J; bases unmatched to any gene: 1. CDR3 length equals 14 residues. Per the germline V gene, CDR1 is SGDLS and CDR2 is YYNGEE.

The chain is built from TRBV9 and TRBJ2-1, with 7 bases lining up with TRBD2. The origin of this receptor is a human donor who donated a stem cell graft to a child with acute myeloid leukemia. The source material was PBMCs from the stem cell graft donor, sampled from the stem cell graft. As DNA, the CDR3 is TGTGCCAGCAGCGTAGGAGCGGGGTACAATGAGCAGTTCTTC. It translates to CASSVGAGYNEQFF.